This T cell receptor (beta chain) is drawn from a study of low-dose radiotherapy and immunotherapy resistance in tumors (dated by TCRdb to 2021 to 2024). For context, the study as a whole: Patients in Cohort 1 were given 0.5 Gy per fraction every 2 weeks, and the prescribed total PTV dose was 6.5 Gy. In Cohort 2, 1 Gy per fraction was delivered every two weeks, for a total of 13 Gy over 26 weeks. Patients were given nivolumab as a 240 mg flat dose every two weeks and ipilimumab at 1 mg/kg every six weeks, with both drugs delivered intravenously. Intravenous cyclophosphamide at 200 mg/m2 was administered every two weeks, one day ahead of each radiation and immunotherapy administration. Patients took aspirin 300 mg orally once daily for four cycles, starting on cycle 1 day 1. No randomization into treatment groups was done for the people taking part in the trial. The translational analysis covered eight patients: three from the first dose cohort and the first five from the second dose cohort.

This clonotype was recorded at least ten times. Its antigen target is currently unknown. Base qualities are missing; no much larger clone stands one base away. The time point label corresponds to: after trial treatment. This specimen's treatment or condition label, per the study, means: LDRT plus nivolumab, ipilimumab, low-dose cyclophosphamide and aspirin (RACIN trial). The donors took part in RACIN, a single-arm, phase I, dose-escalation trial that combined nivolumab, ipilimumab, aspirin, low-dose cyclophosphamide and low-dose radiotherapy. Eligible patients had advanced, TIL-negative solid tumors. The CDR3 starts with the cysteine, ends with the phenylalanine, and has 12 residues. The sequence is cut down to CDR3 DNA, 36 bases in frame from base 1. At the junction V is shortened by 0 bases and J by 5 bases, with 3 bases in between. The germline V gene specifies SGHDT as CDR1 and YYEEEE as CDR2. The instrument given in TCRdb is Illumina HiSeq 2500. First-strand cDNA was synthesized using Superscript III and a set of TRAV- and TRBV-specific primers, so that both TCRalpha and TCRbeta chains were covered. An approximately 18-cycle PCR with Phusion amplified the TCRs, pairing a constant-region primer with the adapter that was attached to the V primers. Amplification of the isolated mRNA was done with the MessageAmp II aRNA Amplification Kit, which involved a roughly 15-hour in vitro transcription at 37 degrees C. mRNA for TCR sequencing was isolated with the Dynabeads mRNA DIRECT Purification Kit. Indexed Illumina adapters were added in a second Phusion PCR of about 24 cycles, after which AMPure XP beads were used to purify the products. The source study handled its data this way. Custom Perl scripts pooled TCR sequences encoding the same protein, removed out-of-frame sequences and computed each clonotype's abundance. Any TCR sequence supported by only a single read was excluded from analysis. Among the metrics used to describe the repertoires were Shannon entropy, Gini index, clonality, richness, and the frequency of TCRs shared between repertoires. The public reads were reprocessed in TCRdb via fastp at Q25 and MiXCR, keeping in-frame beta chains. Merged by CDR3 protein, the rows form single entries marked with the most common genes and DNA. The V and J calls and clone size are TCRdb's, not the authors'. This sample holds approximately 80,000 distinct CDR3 sequences; less than 20% were observed only once. Together, the top ten hold 1.3% to 1.5% of the sample.

The receptor was derived from a male donor with prostate cancer. Rearrangement joined TRBV5-6 to TRBJ2-1, with the identity of the D gene unclear. The specimen comprised PBMCs, sampled after low-dose radiotherapy plus immunotherapy. The DNA reads as follows: TGTGCCAGCAGCTTGGGGAACAATGAGCAGTTCTTC. This yields the protein CASSLGNNEQFF.